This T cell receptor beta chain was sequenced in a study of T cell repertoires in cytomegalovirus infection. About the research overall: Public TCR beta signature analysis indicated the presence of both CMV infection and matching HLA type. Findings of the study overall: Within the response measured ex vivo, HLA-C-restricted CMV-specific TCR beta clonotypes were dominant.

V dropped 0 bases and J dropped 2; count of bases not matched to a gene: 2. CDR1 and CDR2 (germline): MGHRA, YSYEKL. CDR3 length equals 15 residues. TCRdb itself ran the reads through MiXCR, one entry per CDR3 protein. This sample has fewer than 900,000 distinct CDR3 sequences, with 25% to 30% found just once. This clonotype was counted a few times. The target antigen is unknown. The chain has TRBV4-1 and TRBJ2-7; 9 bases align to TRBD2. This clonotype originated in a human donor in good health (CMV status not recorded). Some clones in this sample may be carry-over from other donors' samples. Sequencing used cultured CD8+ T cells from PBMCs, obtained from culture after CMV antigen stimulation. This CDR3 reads CASSQDSGGTYEQYV. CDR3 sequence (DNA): TGCGCCAGCAGCCAAGATAGCGGGGGAACCTACGAGCAGTACGTC.